One sample yielded the 20 T cell receptor beta chains listed below, sequenced in a study of cytomegalovirus exposure and HLA in healthy donors. It was with 60 Vbeta and 13 Jbeta primers that the PCR ran. Produced via immunoSEQ multiplex PCR; TCRdb's table is partial and in-frame only. The sample contains 200,000 to 250,000 clones, around 89% of which appear only once. Sequencing was done on a sample of PBMCs. These receptors originate from a woman aged 18-35 years in good health and CMV-seronegative.

The J gene is TRBJ2-5, the V gene TRBV7-9, with 12 nucleotides matching TRBD2. This CDR3 is 18 amino acids long. The V gene end was trimmed by 4 bases and the J gene end by 3 bases; junction bases not matched to a gene: 12. Germline values: CDR1 SEHNR, CDR2 FQNEAQ (reference sequence). The CDR3 bases are TGTGCCAGCAGCTCCCTAGCGGGAGGGGCGGGGAAAAAAGAGACCCAGTACTTC. This sequence encodes CASSSLAGGAGKKETQYF.

V gene TRBV5-1 combines with J gene TRBJ2-7; the D is unclear. Germline V lookup: CDR1 SGHRS, CDR2 YFSETQ. The CDR3 runs 15 residues. Trimming left V 4 bases short and J 2 bases short, with 16 bases between. The CDR3 spells CASSVDPLGPYEQYF. The CDR3 DNA follows: TGCGCCAGCAGCGTGGACCCCCTTGGGCCCTACGAGCAGTACTTC.

This clone was seen once. V gene TRBV5-6 combines with J gene TRBJ2-7, with D tentatively TRBD1 (6 bases). From germline, CDR1 is SGHDT and CDR2 YYEEEE. Trimming removed 4 bases at V and 5 bases at J, with 19 bases between. The CDR3 sequence is 15 residues long. In DNA form, the CDR3 reads TGTGCCAGCAGCCCTCAGGGGTACGAGGAAAACGAGCAGTACTTC. Its protein is CASSPQGYEENEQYF. Full variable domain (rest looked up from reference TRBV5-6 and TRBJ2-7): DAGVTQSPTHLIKTRGQQVTLRCSPKSGHDTVSWYQQALGQGPQFIFQYYEEEERQRGNFPDRFSGHQFPNYSSELNVNALLLGDSALYLCASSPQGYEENEQYFGPGTRLTVT.

The V gene is TRBV11-2, the J gene TRBJ2-7; possible D gene TRBD1, 6 bases. The CDR3 has 14 amino acids. Germline CDR1 reads SGHAT; CDR2 reads FQNNGV. Trimming took off 6 bases at V and 3 bases at J, with 15 bases between the two ends. CDR3 sequence (DNA): TGTGCCAGCAGTTACCGGCCAGGGGACTACGAGCAGTACTTC. Encoded protein: CASSYRPGDYEQYF.

This clone showed up just once. The V and J genes are TRBV19 and TRBJ1-1; D unclear. Per germline, CDR1 LNHDA and CDR2 SQIVND (reference sequence). This CDR3 contains 12 residues. V lost 6 bases and J lost 7, with 12 bases in between. The CDR3 bases are TGTGCCAGTAGGTGGTCTGGCGGTGAAGCTTTCTTT. Residues: CASRWSGGEAFF.

V and J are TRBV7-6 and TRBJ1-2; D unresolved. Trimming cost V 0 bases and J 8 bases, with 10 bases left between them. This CDR3 has 13 amino acids. From germline, CDR1 is SGHVS and CDR2 FNYEAQ. CDR3 loop: CASSLAREGGYTF. DNA for the CDR3: TGTGCCAGCAGCTTAGCACGGGAAGGGGGCTACACCTTC.

The rearrangement joins TRBV4-3 to TRBJ1-2, with D tentatively TRBD1 (5 bases). This CDR3 has 16 amino acids. V lost 1 base and J 6 bases, leaving 18 bases between the germline ends. Germline V gene data show CDR1 as LGHNA and CDR2 as YSLEER. The CDR3 sequence: CASSQVLQGQVDGYTF. In DNA, the CDR3 is TGCGCCAGCAGCCAAGTACTCCAGGGCCAAGTCGATGGCTACACCTTC.

This clone was counted once. The J gene is TRBJ2-5, the V gene TRBV5-1; tentative D call: TRBD2 (6 bases). The germline V and J ends were trimmed by 0 bases and 5 bases, with 14 bases remaining between them. The germline V gene encodes CDR1 SGHRS and CDR2 YFSETQ. The CDR3 runs 15 residues. The chain's CDR3 is CASSLDRGSRETQYF. The CDR3 nucleotides read TGCGCCAGCAGCTTGGATCGGGGGTCTAGGGAGACCCAGTACTTC.

V usage is TRBV4-3 and J usage is TRBJ2-1, with D possibly matching TRBD2 (5 bases). This CDR3 spans 15 amino acids. Looked up from germline, CDR1 is LGHNA and CDR2 is YSLEER. V lost 1 base and J 9 bases, leaving 16 bases between the germline ends. The CDR3 bases are TGCGCCAGCAGCCAAGTCGGGCTAGCTGGCCTTGAGCAGTTCTTC. Residues: CASSQVGLAGLEQFF.

This chain links TRBV20-1 with TRBJ2-7; no definite D call. CDR3 length: 11 amino acids. Looked up from germline, CDR1 is DFQATT and CDR2 is SNEGSKA (reference sequence). V was clipped by 5 bases and J by 3 bases, with 8 bases between them. CDR3 protein: CSAPNDYEQYF. CDR3 sequence (DNA): TGCAGTGCTCCTAACGACTACGAGCAGTACTTC.

This rearrangement joins TRBV4-3 to TRBJ2-2; 9 bases are shared with TRBD1. The CDR3 totals 18 residues. The V and J ends lost 0 bases and 5 bases, in that order; junction bases with no gene match: 10. Germline V gene lookup returns CDR1 LGHNA and CDR2 YSLEER. The CDR3 spells CASSQDPDRGRWTGELFF. In DNA form, the CDR3 reads TGCGCCAGCAGCCAAGACCCCGACAGGGGGAGATGGACCGGGGAGCTGTTTTTT.

This chain uses TRBV29-1 with TRBJ2-1; 8 bases map to TRBD1. The germline V gene encodes CDR1 SQVTM and CDR2 ANQGSEA. The CDR3 is 17 residues long. V was pared by 2 bases and J by 7 bases, with 16 bases of the junction left unmatched. The CDR3 protein is CSVESYNQGAWGNEQFF. As DNA, the CDR3 is TGCAGCGTTGAATCCTACAACCAGGGGGCCTGGGGGAATGAGCAGTTCTTC.

The chain links TRBV5-1 to TRBJ1-6; D might be TRBD1 (6 bases). The CDR3 covers 18 residues. The V and J ends lost 4 bases and 7 bases respectively, with 24 bases between them. CDR1 and CDR2 (germline): SGHRS, YFSETQ. The CDR3 protein is CASSLNQNRVPLNSPLHF. The CDR3 DNA reads TGCGCCAGCAGCCTCAACCAAAACAGGGTTCCATTAAATTCACCCCTCCACTTT. Variable domain in full (rest from reference TRBV5-1 and TRBJ1-6): KAGVTQTPRYLIKTRGQQVTLSCSPISGHRSVSWYQQTPGQGLQFLFEYFSETQRNKGNFPGRFSGRQFSNSRSEMNVSTLELGDSALYLCASSLNQNRVPLNSPLHFGNGTRLTVT.

This chain joins TRBV27 and TRBJ1-1, with 10 positions matching TRBD1. This CDR3 contains 13 residues. V was clipped by 4 bases and J by 5 bases; unmatched bases: 1. Germline V lookup: CDR1 MNHEY, CDR2 SMNVEV (reference sequence). DNA for the CDR3: TGTGCCAGCAGTTGGACAGGGGGGACTGAAGCTTTCTTT. It specifies CASSWTGGTEAFF.

The chain employs TRBV10-3 and TRBJ1-1; D ambiguous. The CDR3 sequence is 13 residues long. V was cut by 6 bases and J by 1 base, with 9 bases left in between. Germline loops: CDR1 ENHRY, CDR2 SYGVKD. CDR3 sequence reads: CAIRGTENTEAFF. CDR3 sequence (DNA): TGTGCCATCAGGGGCACCGAGAACACTGAAGCTTTCTTT.

This sequence joins TRBV11-2 and TRBJ2-5; no clear D. The CDR3 loop spans 15 amino acids. Trimming removed 1 base at V and 1 base at J, with 10 bases between. In germline, CDR1 is SGHAT, CDR2 FQNNGV. The CDR3 protein is CASSLVAQVQETQYF. The CDR3 DNA sequence: TGTGCCAGCAGCTTAGTCGCGCAGGTCCAAGAGACCCAGTACTTC. The variable domain in full, with the rest retrieved from reference TRBV11-2 and TRBJ2-5, is EAGVAQSPRYKIIEKRQSVAFWCNPISGHATLYWYQQILGQGPKLLIQFQNNGVVDDSQLPKDRFSAERLKGVDSTLKIQPAKLEDSAVYLCASSLVAQVQETQYFGPGTRLLVL.

Points on this clone: The same CDR3 also results from other DNA sequences found in this sample. The J gene is TRBJ1-2, the V gene TRBV7-9; the match to TRBD1 covers 7 bases. Germline V gives CDR1 SEHNR, CDR2 FQNEAQ (reference sequence). The CDR3 is made up of 12 amino acids. V shed 0 bases, J shed 8 bases, and the junction held 0 bases outside the gene matches. This CDR3 is CASSLAGGGYTF. CDR3 DNA sequence: TGTGCCAGCAGCTTAGCAGGGGGCGGCTACACCTTC.

The chain is built from TRBV2 and TRBJ2-7; 7 bases are shared with TRBD1. CDR3 length: 16 amino acids. Germline CDR1 reads SNHLY; CDR2 reads FYNNEI. After removal of 4 bases from V and 0 bases from J, the junction contained 9 bases not matched to a gene. DNA for the CDR3: TGTGCCAGCAGTGCGCCACAGGGGCTCGGCTCCTACGAGCAGTACTTC. As protein: CASSAPQGLGSYEQYF.

This clone was counted between two and nine times. This chain uses TRBV7-9 with TRBJ1-4; D is uncertain. V was cut by 1 base and J by 11 bases, with 14 bases left in between. Germline assignment: CDR1 SEHNR and CDR2 FQNEAQ (reference sequence). CDR3 length equals 14 residues. The CDR3 spells CASSLGLGSRKLFF. DNA of the CDR3: TGTGCCAGCAGCTTAGGGCTGGGCAGTCGGAAACTGTTTTTT.

DNA for the CDR3: TGTGCCAGCAACATGGCGGGAGAGTACGGGGAGCTGTTTTTT. Translating it yields CASNMAGEYGELFF. The chain carries TRBV2 and TRBJ2-2; TRBD2 matches at 7 bases. Germline V lookup: CDR1 SNHLY, CDR2 FYNNEI. The ends lost 7 bases at V and 7 bases at J; junction bases unmatched: 9. This CDR3 has 14 residues. Drawing the rest from reference TRBV2 and TRBJ2-2, the complete variable domain is EPEVTQTPSHQVTQMGQEVILRCVPISNHLYFYWYRQILGQKVEFLVSFYNNEISEKSEIFDDQFSVERPDGSNFTLKIRSTKLEDSAMYFCASNMAGEYGELFFGEGSRLTVL.